This TCR beta chain was retrieved from a study of OX40 agonist ivuxolimab in advanced cancers. Regarding the study as a whole: Among patients with partial responses at 0.1-3.0 mg/kg, clonal expansion was among the lowest.

This CDR3 comprises 16 residues. After removal of 4 bases from V and 0 bases from J, the junction contained 7 bases not matched to a gene. CDR1 and CDR2 from the germline V gene are SGHNT and YYREEE (reference sequence). In this sample, this clone turned up once. Its target is not known. The protocol was immunoSEQ multiplex PCR, while the TCRdb copy is restricted to in-frame clones and leaves out a portion. The repertoire consists of around 94,000 clones, with roughly 87% occurring once and the leading ten covering approximately 0.3%. The V gene is TRBV5-4, the J gene TRBJ1-3; 7 nucleotides align to TRBD1. Specimen: CD4+ or CD8+ T cells sorted from blood, collected in a trial of the OX40 agonist ivuxolimab. The TCR comes from an adult with an advanced solid tumor such as melanoma, head and neck, liver or kidney cancer. The CDR3 nucleotides are TGTGCCAGCAGCATAGGACAGGAGCTCTCTGGAAACACCATATATTTT. Residues: CASSIGQELSGNTIYF.